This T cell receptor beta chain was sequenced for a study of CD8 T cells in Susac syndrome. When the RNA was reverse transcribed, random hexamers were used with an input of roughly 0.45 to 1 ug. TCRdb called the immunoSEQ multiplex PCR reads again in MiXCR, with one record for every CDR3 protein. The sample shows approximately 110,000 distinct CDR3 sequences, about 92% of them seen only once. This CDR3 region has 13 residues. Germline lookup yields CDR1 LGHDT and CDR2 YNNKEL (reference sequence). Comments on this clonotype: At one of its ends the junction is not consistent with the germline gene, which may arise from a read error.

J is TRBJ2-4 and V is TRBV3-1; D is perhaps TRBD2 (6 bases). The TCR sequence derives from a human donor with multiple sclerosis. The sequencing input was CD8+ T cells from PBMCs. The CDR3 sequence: CASSQGEVRHKDF. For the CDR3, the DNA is TGTGCCAGCAGCCAAGGGGAGGTTAGGCACAAAGACTTC.